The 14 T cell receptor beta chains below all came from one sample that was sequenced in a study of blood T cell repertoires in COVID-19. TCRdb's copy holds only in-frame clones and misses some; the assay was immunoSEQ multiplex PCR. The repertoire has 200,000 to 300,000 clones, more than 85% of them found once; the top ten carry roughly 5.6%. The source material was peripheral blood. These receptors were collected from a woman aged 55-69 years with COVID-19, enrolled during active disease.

The DNA for the CDR3 is TGTGCCAGCAGCTCCTCACCCGGGACAACTTACAATGAGCAGTTCTTC. Translating it yields CASSSSPGTTYNEQFF. The V and J genes are TRBV7-3 and TRBJ2-1; D might be TRBD1 (6 bases). Germline V gene sequence: CDR1 SGHTA, CDR2 FQGTGA. V was pared by 4 bases and J by 4 bases, with 17 bases between. The CDR3 sequence is 16 residues long.

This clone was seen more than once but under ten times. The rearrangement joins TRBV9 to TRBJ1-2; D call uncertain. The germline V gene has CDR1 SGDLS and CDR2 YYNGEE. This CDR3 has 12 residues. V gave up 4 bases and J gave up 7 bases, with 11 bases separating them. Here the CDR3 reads CASSLEGGGYTF. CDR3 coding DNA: TGTGCCAGCAGCCTCGAGGGTGGTGGCTACACCTTC.

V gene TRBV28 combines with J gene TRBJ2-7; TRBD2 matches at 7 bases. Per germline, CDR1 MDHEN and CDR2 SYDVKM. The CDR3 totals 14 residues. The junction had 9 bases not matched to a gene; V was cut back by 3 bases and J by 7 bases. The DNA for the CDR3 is TGTGCCAGCAGTTTTTGGGGGAGGGCCTGGGAGCAGTACTTC. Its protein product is CASSFWGRAWEQYF.

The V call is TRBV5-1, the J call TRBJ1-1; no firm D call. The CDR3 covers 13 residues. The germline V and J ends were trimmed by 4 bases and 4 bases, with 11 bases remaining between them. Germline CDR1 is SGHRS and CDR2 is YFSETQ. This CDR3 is CASSRVDVTEAFF. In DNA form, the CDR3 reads TGCGCCAGCAGCCGTGTAGATGTCACTGAAGCTTTCTTT.

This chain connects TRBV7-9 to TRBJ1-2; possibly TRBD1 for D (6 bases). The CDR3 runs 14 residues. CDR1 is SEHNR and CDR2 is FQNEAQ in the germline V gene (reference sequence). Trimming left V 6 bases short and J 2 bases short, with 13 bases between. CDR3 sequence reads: CASSLLRGNYGYTF. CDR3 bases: TGTGCCAGCAGTCTTCTAAGGGGGAACTATGGCTACACCTTC. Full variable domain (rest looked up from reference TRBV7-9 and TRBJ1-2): DTGVSQNPRHKITKRGQNVTFRCDPISEHNRLYWYRQTLGQGPEFLTYFQNEAQLEKSRLLSDRFSAERPKGSFSTLEIQRTEQGDSAMYLCASSLLRGNYGYTFGSGTRLTVV.

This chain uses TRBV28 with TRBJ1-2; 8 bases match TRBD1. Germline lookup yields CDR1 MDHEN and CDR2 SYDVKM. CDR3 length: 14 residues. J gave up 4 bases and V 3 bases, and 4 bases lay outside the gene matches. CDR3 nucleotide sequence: TGTGCCAGCAGTTTGACAGGGGAAATCTATGGCTACACCTTC. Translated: CASSLTGEIYGYTF.

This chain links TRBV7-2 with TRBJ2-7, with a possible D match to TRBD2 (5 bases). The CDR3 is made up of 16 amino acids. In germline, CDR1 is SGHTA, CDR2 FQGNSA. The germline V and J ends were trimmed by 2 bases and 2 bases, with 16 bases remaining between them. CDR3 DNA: TGTGCCAGCAGCTTACGAGGAGGACCGGCGGCCTACGAGCAGTACTTC. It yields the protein CASSLRGGPAAYEQYF.

CDR3 coding DNA: TGTGCCAGCAGTTATCGGAGCGGCTACACCTTC. It specifies CASSYRSGYTF. The rearrangement joins TRBV6-6 to TRBJ1-2; D unclear. The germline V gene has CDR1 MNHNY and CDR2 SVGAGI (reference sequence). This CDR3 is built from 11 residues. V was trimmed by 3 bases and J by 8 bases, leaving 7 bases between them.

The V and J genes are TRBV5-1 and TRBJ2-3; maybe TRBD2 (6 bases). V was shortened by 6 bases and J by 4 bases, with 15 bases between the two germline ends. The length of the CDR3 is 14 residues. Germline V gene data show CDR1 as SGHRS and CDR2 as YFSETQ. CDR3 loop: CASTQLARPDTQYF. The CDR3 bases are TGCGCCAGCACCCAACTAGCACGCCCAGATACGCAGTATTTT.

CDR3 sequence (DNA): TGTGCCAGCAGCCGGGCTAGCGGACCAAGCTCCTACAATGAGCAGTTCTTC. It is translated as CASSRASGPSSYNEQFF. The genes are TRBV7-2 and TRBJ2-1, with 7 nucleotides matching TRBD2. CDR3 length: 17 residues. Germline CDR1 SGHTA, CDR2 FQGNSA. V lost 5 bases to trimming and J lost 0 bases; unmatched junction nucleotides: 10.

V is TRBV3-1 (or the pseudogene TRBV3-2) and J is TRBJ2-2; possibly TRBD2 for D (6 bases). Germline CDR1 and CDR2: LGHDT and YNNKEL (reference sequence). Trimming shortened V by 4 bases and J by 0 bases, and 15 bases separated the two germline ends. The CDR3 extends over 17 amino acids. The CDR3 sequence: CASSRPPLATNTGELFF. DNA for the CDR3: TGTGCCAGCAGCCGCCCCCCGCTAGCGACGAACACCGGGGAGCTGTTTTTT.

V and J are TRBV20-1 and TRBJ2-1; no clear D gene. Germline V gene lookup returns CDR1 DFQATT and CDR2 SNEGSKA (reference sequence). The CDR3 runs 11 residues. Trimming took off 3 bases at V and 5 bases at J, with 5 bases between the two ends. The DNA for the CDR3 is TGCAGTGCTAGTCCCGACAATGAGCAGTTCTTC. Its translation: CSASPDNEQFF.

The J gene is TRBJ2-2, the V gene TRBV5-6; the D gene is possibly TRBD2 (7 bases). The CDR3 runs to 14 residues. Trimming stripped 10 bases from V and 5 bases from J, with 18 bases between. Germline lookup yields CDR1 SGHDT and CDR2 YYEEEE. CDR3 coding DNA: TGTGCCTCCGGCGGGGGCGCGTATACCGGGGAGCTGTTTTTT. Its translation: CASGGGAYTGELFF.

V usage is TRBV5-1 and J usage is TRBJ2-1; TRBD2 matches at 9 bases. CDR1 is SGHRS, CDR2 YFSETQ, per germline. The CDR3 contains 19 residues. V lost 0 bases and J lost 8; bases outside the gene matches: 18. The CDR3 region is CASSLAGSLGTSRRDEQFF. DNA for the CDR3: TGCGCCAGCAGCTTGGCCGGATCTTTAGGGACTAGCCGACGGGATGAGCAGTTCTTC.